The 22 T cell receptor beta chains below were found in one sample sequenced in a study of memory CD4+ T cells and cytomegalovirus serostatus. The sort gate was single viable CD3+CD4+CD8-CD45RO+ cells for memory CD4+ T cells. Assay: immunoSEQ multiplex PCR; the TCRdb copy retains only in-frame clones and omits some. The data show tens of thousands of clones, more than 70% seen once. The sequenced sample was memory CD4+ T cells from blood. The receptors come from an adult in good health and CMV-seronegative.

This chain uses TRBV6-1 with TRBJ2-7; no reliable D call. Deletions cut 7 bases from V and 1 base from J, with 14 bases between. Germline values: CDR1 MNHNS, CDR2 SASEGT. This CDR3 spans 14 amino acids. CDR3 nucleotides: TGTGCCAGCATTCGTGACCTGGGGTCCTACGAGCAGTACTTC. Translated: CASIRDLGSYEQYF.

The rearrangement joins TRBV5-4 to TRBJ2-1; TRBD2 aligns across 11 bases. The germline V gene has CDR1 SGHNT and CDR2 YYREEE (reference sequence). CDR3 size: 16 residues. Losses at the gene ends were 3 bases for V and 3 bases for J; bases not matched to a gene: 5. CDR3 sequence reads: CASSSLGLAVYNEQFF. The CDR3 nucleotides are TGTGCCAGCAGCTCGCTGGGACTAGCGGTCTACAATGAGCAGTTCTTC. The whole variable domain, remainder taken from reference TRBV5-4 and TRBJ2-1, is ETGVTQSPTHLIKTRGQQVTLRCSSQSGHNTVSWYQQALGQGPQFIFQYYREEENGRGNFPPRFSGLQFPNYSSELNVNALELDDSALYLCASSSLGLAVYNEQFFGPGTRLTVL.

The genes are TRBV30 and TRBJ2-5; D is perhaps TRBD2 (6 bases). Trimming left V 2 bases short and J 4 bases short, with 17 bases between. CDR1 GTSNPN and CDR2 SVGIG come from the germline V gene (reference sequence). The CDR3 sequence is 15 residues long. The CDR3 loop is CAWSPWVEGRETQYF. CDR3 nucleotides: TGTGCCTGGAGTCCTTGGGTGGAGGGAAGAGAGACCCAGTACTTC.

This clone was picked up a small number of times. The chain links TRBV30 to TRBJ1-1; a weak D match, TRBD1 (5 bases). V was clipped by 4 bases and J by 3 bases, with 9 bases between them. The CDR3 is made up of 12 amino acids. The V gene's germline CDR1 is GTSNPN and CDR2 SVGIG (reference sequence). For the CDR3, the DNA is TGTGCCTGGAATAGGGACCACACTGAAGCTTTCTTT. Its protein is CAWNRDHTEAFF. The variable domain in full, with the rest retrieved from reference TRBV30 and TRBJ1-1, is SQTIHQWPATLVQPVGSPLSLECTVEGTSNPNLYWYRQAAGRGLQLLFYSVGIGQISSEVPQNLSASRPQDRQFILSSKKLLLSDSGFYLCAWNRDHTEAFFGQGTRLTVV.

V usage is TRBV15 and J usage is TRBJ1-2; D may be TRBD1 (6 bases). This CDR3 has 14 residues. From germline, CDR1 is LNHNV and CDR2 YYDKDF (reference sequence). V was clipped by 1 base and J by 7 bases, with 13 bases between them. The CDR3 DNA sequence: TGTGCCACCAGCAGAGTACAGGGAGACTCTGGCTACACCTTC. Amino acids: CATSRVQGDSGYTF.

The V and J genes are TRBV7-8 and TRBJ1-2; no reliable D call. CDR3 size: 15 residues. Looked up from germline, CDR1 is SGHVS and CDR2 is FQNEAQ. Trimming removed 1 base from V and 5 bases from J, with 14 bases in between. CDR3 protein: CASSLEGTTLYGYTF. Here the CDR3 DNA reads TGTGCCAGCAGCTTAGAGGGAACGACTCTATATGGCTACACCTTC.

The rearrangement links TRBV9 to TRBJ1-6; 7 bases align to TRBD1. The junction had 3 bases not matched to a gene; V was cut back by 0 bases and J by 3 bases. CDR1 and CDR2 from the germline V gene are SGDLS and YYNGEE. This CDR3 is built from 16 residues. The CDR3 is CASSVETGHYNSPLHF. CDR3 DNA sequence: TGTGCCAGCAGCGTAGAGACAGGGCACTATAATTCACCCCTCCACTTT.

This clone has just one count. The chain recombines TRBV4-2 with TRBJ1-4; weak D call: TRBD1 (5 bases). V lost 1 base, J lost 8 bases, and 11 bases lay in between. Per the germline V gene, CDR1 is LGHNA and CDR2 is YNFKEQ. The CDR3 runs 14 residues. The CDR3 spells CASSQGIEGEKLFF. CDR3 sequence (DNA): TGTGCCAGCAGCCAAGGAATCGAGGGGGAAAAACTGTTTTTT.

V usage is TRBV19 and J usage is TRBJ1-2, with D possibly TRBD1 on 6 matching bases. In germline, CDR1 is LNHDA, CDR2 SQIVND (reference sequence). Trimming took 3 bases from V and 7 from J, leaving 21 bases between them. The CDR3 loop spans 16 amino acids. In nucleotides, the CDR3 is TGTGCCAGTAGTATGACCCTAGACAGGAGAATAGGTGGCTACACCTTC. Translated: CASSMTLDRRIGGYTF.

This rearrangement joins TRBV19 to TRBJ2-1; no clear D. The CDR3 is made up of 15 amino acids. Trimming removed 7 bases from V and 10 bases from J, with 23 bases in between. The germline CDR1 and CDR2 sequences are LNHDA and SQIVND (reference sequence). As DNA, the CDR3 is TGTGCCAGTAACATCCGACAAGGCCTGACCACGGAGCAGTTCTTC. Translation gives CASNIRQGLTTEQFF.

The V and J genes are TRBV6-4 and TRBJ2-7; D possibly matches TRBD1 or TRBD2 (5 bases each). V lost 3 bases, J lost 2 bases, and 14 bases lay in between. CDR3 length: 15 amino acids. From germline, CDR1 is MRHNA and CDR2 SNTAGT. The CDR3 coding sequence is TGTGCCAGCAGTGATTGGGGACCGAGCGCCTACGAGCAGTACTTC. Residues: CASSDWGPSAYEQYF.

In its sample, this clone was seen once. The chain couples TRBV6-5 to TRBJ1-2; 11 bases align to TRBD1. V gave up 2 bases and J gave up 8 bases; unmatched junction bases: 7. This CDR3 has 15 residues. Germline V gene sequence: CDR1 MNHEY, CDR2 SVGAGI. For the CDR3, the DNA is TGTGCCAGCAGTTACCTAGGACAGGGGGCGCGCGGCTACACCTTC. Translating gives CASSYLGQGARGYTF.

The chain joins TRBV6-6 to TRBJ2-5, with D tentatively TRBD1 (8 bases). The germline V and J ends were trimmed by 2 bases and 4 bases, with 17 bases remaining between them. Germline CDR1 MNHNY, CDR2 SVGAGI (reference sequence). This CDR3 is built from 16 residues. The CDR3 bases are TGTGCCAGCAGTTACGGGAACAGGGGGGGCAGAGAGACCCAGTACTTC. Translated: CASSYGNRGGRETQYF.

The chain has TRBV6-6 and TRBJ2-3, with 8 nucleotides matching TRBD2. This CDR3 has 14 residues. With 2 bases clipped from V and 5 bases from J, the junction kept 3 bases outside the gene matches. Germline CDR1 MNHNY, CDR2 SVGAGI (reference sequence). In nucleotides, the CDR3 is TGTGCCAGCAGTTACCAGCGGGGGAGAGATACGCAGTATTTT. Translation gives CASSYQRGRDTQYF.

The chain employs TRBV28 and TRBJ1-1; D unclear. V lost 4 bases to trimming and J lost 4 bases, with 13 bases between them. CDR3 length: 14 amino acids. The germline CDR1 and CDR2 sequences are MDHEN and SYDVKM. CDR3: CASSSTPRGTEAFF. In nucleotides, the CDR3 is TGTGCCAGCAGTTCGACCCCAAGAGGCACTGAAGCTTTCTTT.

On this clone: The sample carries other DNA sequences with the same CDR3. V is TRBV5-1 and J is TRBJ2-2, with unresolved D. The germline CDR1 and CDR2 sequences are SGHRS and YFSETQ. CDR3 length equals 14 residues. V lost 2 bases to trimming and J lost 2 bases, with 7 bases between them. The CDR3: CASSFSGNTGELFF. CDR3 DNA sequence: TGCGCCAGCAGCTTTTCTGGAAACACCGGGGAGCTGTTTTTT.

This chain links TRBV5-6 with TRBJ1-3; D remains unclear. Germline CDR1 and CDR2: SGHDT and YYEEEE. V was clipped by 0 bases and J by 0 bases, with 13 bases between them. The CDR3 extends over 17 amino acids. CDR3 region: CASSLVGRLFSGNTIYF. The CDR3 DNA reads TGTGCCAGCAGCTTGGTGGGCAGACTGTTCTCTGGAAACACCATATATTTT.

The rearrangement uses TRBV18 and TRBJ1-1, with 7 bases fitting TRBD1. The CDR3 extends over 13 amino acids. Germline V gives CDR1 KGHSH, CDR2 LQKENI. The V and J ends lost 6 bases and 7 bases, in that order; junction bases with no gene match: 8. CDR3 bases: TGTGCCAGCTCCATAAGGGACAGAGTTGAAGCTTTCTTT. It yields the protein CASSIRDRVEAFF.

The rearrangement uses TRBV11-2 and TRBJ2-3; 13 bases agree with TRBD2. Germline V gene sequence: CDR1 SGHAT, CDR2 FQNNGV. The CDR3 runs to 16 residues. Trimming took 5 bases from V and 5 from J; bases not matched to a gene: 7. For the CDR3, the DNA is TGTGCCAGCAGCCGCGTACTAGCGGGGGGGAGAGATACGCAGTATTTT. Encoded protein: CASSRVLAGGRDTQYF.

Relative to its sample, this clone is medium-sized (0.01 to 0.1%). The genes are TRBV7-2 and TRBJ1-5, with D tentatively TRBD1 (5 bases). Germline V CDR1 and CDR2: SGHTA, FQGNSA. V shed 2 bases and J shed 7 bases, with 12 bases lying between them. CDR3 length: 14 residues. This CDR3 is CASSLRGGNQPQHF. Here the CDR3 DNA reads TGTGCCAGCAGCTTAAGGGGAGGGAACCAGCCCCAGCATTTT.

This sequence joins TRBV5-4 and TRBJ2-1; 12 bases are shared with TRBD2. Germline V gene data show CDR1 as SGHNT and CDR2 as YYREEE (reference sequence). V gave up 3 bases and J gave up 4 bases; unmatched junction bases: 8. The CDR3 sequence is 17 residues long. CDR3 bases: TGTGCCAGCAGCTCCCCCCGGGGACTAGCGGGTTACAATGAGCAGTTCTTC. Translation gives CASSSPRGLAGYNEQFF.

The chain is built from TRBV19 and TRBJ2-2; tentatively, D is TRBD1 (5 bases). This CDR3 region has 15 residues. V lost 6 bases to trimming and J lost 4 bases, with 15 bases between them. CDR1 and CDR2 from the germline V gene are LNHDA and SQIVND (reference sequence). The CDR3 sequence: CASSPLDRPTGELFF. The DNA of the CDR3 is TGTGCCAGTAGCCCCCTAGACAGACCCACCGGGGAGCTGTTTTTT.